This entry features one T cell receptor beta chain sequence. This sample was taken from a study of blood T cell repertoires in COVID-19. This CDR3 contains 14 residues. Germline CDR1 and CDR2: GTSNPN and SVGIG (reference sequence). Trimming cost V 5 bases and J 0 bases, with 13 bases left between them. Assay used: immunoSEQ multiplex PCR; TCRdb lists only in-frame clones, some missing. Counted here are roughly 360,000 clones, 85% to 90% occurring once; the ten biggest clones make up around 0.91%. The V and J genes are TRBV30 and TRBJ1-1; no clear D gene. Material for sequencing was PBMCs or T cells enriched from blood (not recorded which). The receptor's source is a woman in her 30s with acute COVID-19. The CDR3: CAWGGGLLNTEAFF. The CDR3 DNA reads TGTGCCTGGGGAGGAGGGCTTTTGAACACTGAAGCTTTCTTT.